A single sample gave rise to the 10 T cell receptor beta chains below, sequenced in a study of patients and donors after allogeneic stem cell transplantation. TCRdb independently ran MiXCR on the RT-PCR reads; one entry per CDR3 protein. The sample lists roughly 880,000 distinct CDR3 sequences, roughly 18% occurring once. The sample taken for sequencing was blood, either unsorted or a sorted T cell fraction (not recorded which). The receptors shown here come from a human donor who was either an allogeneic HSCT recipient or a stem cell or donor lymphocyte infusion donor (not recorded which). It is not recorded whose cells these are; they may come from a transplant donor.

In this sample, this clonotype turned up many times. The V and J genes are TRBV20-1 and TRBJ2-3, with D unresolved. V lost 1 base and J lost 3, with 14 bases in between. The CDR3 has 15 amino acids. The germline gives CDR1 DFQATT, CDR2 SNEGSKA (reference sequence). CDR3 in DNA: TGCAGTGCTAGAGTCATAAAGTCCCGGACAGATACGCAGTATTTT. It translates to CSARVIKSRTDTQYF.

The chain couples TRBV5-1 to TRBJ2-7, with D perhaps TRBD1 (6 bases). This CDR3 contains 15 residues. CDR1 is SGHRS and CDR2 is YFSETQ in the germline V gene. V lost 4 bases and J lost 5, with 19 bases in between. CDR3 region: CASSLDPTGSDEQYF. CDR3 in DNA: TGCGCCAGCAGCCTGGATCCAACAGGGTCCGACGAGCAGTACTTC.

This clonotype was observed a few times. This chain connects TRBV19 to TRBJ1-5; D perhaps matches TRBD1 (5 bases). The germline V and J ends were trimmed by 7 bases and 4 bases, with 23 bases remaining between them. Germline-derived CDR1 and CDR2 are LNHDA and SQIVND (reference sequence). This CDR3 is built from 17 residues. In DNA form, the CDR3 reads TGTGCCAGTAACCCGGGGATTCAGGGTGGGAGTAATCAGCCCCAGCATTTT. Translated: CASNPGIQGGSNQPQHF.

The chain's CDR3 is CASSLARGLANEQFF. The CDR3 nucleotides read TGTGCCAGCAGCTTAGCGCGGGGACTAGCCAATGAGCAGTTCTTC. The V call is TRBV7-9, the J call TRBJ2-1; TRBD2 matches at 9 bases. Trimming took 0 bases from V and 6 from J; bases not matched to a gene: 3. The CDR3 is 15 amino acids. Germline CDR1 reads SEHNR; CDR2 reads FQNEAQ (reference sequence).

This clonotype was seen a single time. CDR3 bases: TGTGCCTGGAGTGTGGGCAGGGATCAGCCCCAGCATTTT. Its protein product is CAWSVGRDQPQHF. The chain combines TRBV30 with TRBJ1-5, with D tentatively TRBD1 (5 bases). This CDR3 has 13 residues. V shed 0 bases and J shed 5 bases, with 8 bases lying between them. Germline V gene data show CDR1 as GTSNPN and CDR2 as SVGIG (reference sequence).

This clonotype was counted many times. Germline is not matched at one junction end, which may reflect a read error. V and J are TRBV12-3 or TRBV12-4 and TRBJ2-1, with D possibly TRBD1 on 5 matching bases. The CDR3 has 8 amino acids. DNA of the CDR3: TGTGCCAGCATACAGGTACTCTTC. Its translation: CASIQVLF.

The chain recombines TRBV7-9 with TRBJ1-5; the D gene is possibly TRBD1 (5 bases). The V and J ends lost 4 bases and 7 bases respectively, with 20 bases between them. This CDR3 is built from 16 residues. CDR1 and CDR2 (germline): SEHNR, FQNEAQ (reference sequence). The CDR3 reads CASSSDLGAWEQPQHF. In DNA, the CDR3 is TGTGCCAGCAGCTCGGACCTCGGGGCTTGGGAGCAGCCCCAGCATTTT.

The CDR3 reads CAWSFVKATTDTQYF. The CDR3 nucleotides read TGTGCCTGGAGCTTTGTGAAGGCTACCACAGATACGCAGTATTTT. J is TRBJ2-3 and V is TRBV30; D remains unclear. The germline V gene has CDR1 GTSNPN and CDR2 SVGIG (reference sequence). V was trimmed by 3 bases and J by 2 bases, leaving 15 bases between them. CDR3 size: 15 residues.

The CDR3 is CASSWHKTSHNEQFF. For the CDR3, the DNA is TGTGCCAGCAGTTGGCATAAGACGTCTCACAATGAGCAGTTCTTC. This rearrangement joins TRBV6-2 or TRBV6-3 to TRBJ2-1; D remains ambiguous. The CDR3 is 15 residues long. V shed 4 bases and J shed 5 bases, with 15 bases lying between them. CDR1 is MNHEY, CDR2 SVGEGT, per germline.

V gene TRBV7-6 combines with J gene TRBJ2-1; 7 bases are shared with TRBD1. CDR1 SGHVS and CDR2 FNYEAQ come from the germline V gene. The CDR3 is 14 amino acids. With 5 bases clipped from V and 4 bases from J, the junction kept 5 bases outside the gene matches. The CDR3 DNA sequence: TGTGCCAGCAGCATCCGGGACAGTTACAATGAGCAGTTCTTC. It translates to CASSIRDSYNEQFF.